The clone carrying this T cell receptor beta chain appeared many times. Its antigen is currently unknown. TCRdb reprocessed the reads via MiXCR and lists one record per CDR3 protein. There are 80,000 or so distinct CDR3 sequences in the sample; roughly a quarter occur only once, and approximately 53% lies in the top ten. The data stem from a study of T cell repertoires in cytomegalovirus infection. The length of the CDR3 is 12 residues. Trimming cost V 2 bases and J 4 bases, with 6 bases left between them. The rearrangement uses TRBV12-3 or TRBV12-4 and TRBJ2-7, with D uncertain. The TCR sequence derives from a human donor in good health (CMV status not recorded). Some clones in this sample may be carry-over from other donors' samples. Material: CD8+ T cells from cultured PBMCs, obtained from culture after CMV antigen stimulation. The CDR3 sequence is CASSLKKYEQYF. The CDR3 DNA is TGTGCCAGCAGTTTAAAGAAGTACGAGCAGTACTTC.